This T cell receptor (beta chain) appears in the sequencing data of a study of radiation and T cells in renal cell carcinoma. Generated by immunoSEQ multiplex PCR, the TCRdb table keeps only in-frame clones and is missing some. The sample holds 70,000 or so clones; 82% are singletons and the top ten take roughly 6.3%. Described time point: blood 2 weeks post-SBRT. As to treatment: 15 Gy SBRT to primary tumor, nephrectomy 4 weeks later. This CDR3 has 11 amino acids. The specimen comprised blood, sampled from a patient whose treatment included radiotherapy and nephrectomy. The chain combines TRBV21-1 with TRBJ2-3. TRBV21-1 is a documented pseudogene. The receptor's source is a man aged 55-75 years with renal cell carcinoma. The CDR3 spells CASSNTDTQYF. The CDR3 DNA reads as TGTGCCAGCAGCAATACAGATACGCAGTATTTT.